This T cell receptor beta chain was recovered during a study of T cells in Graves' hyperthyroidism and ophthalmopathy. Study results and caveats: Ophthalmopathy could be told apart from stable hyperthyroidism with a 13 V-J model.

Germline V gene sequence: CDR1 MNHNY, CDR2 SVGAGI (reference sequence). The CDR3 is made up of 16 amino acids. V dropped 2 bases and J dropped 3; count of bases not matched to a gene: 8. TCR beta CDR3 regions were amplified from RNA. Primed by the HTBI set, a first-round RT-PCR was run on the TCR CDR3. TCRdb processed the multiplex PCR reads anew with MiXCR; each CDR3 protein has one entry. In the table there are roughly 400,000 distinct CDR3 sequences, roughly an eighth of which are singletons. In its sample, this clonotype was seen many times. Its antigen is unknown. The clonotype comes from a man aged 45-60 years with Graves' ophthalmopathy. The sequenced material came from blood. The chain is built from TRBV6-6 and TRBJ2-5, with TRBD2 identical over 8 bases. The CDR3 protein is CASSYGEGAGEETQYF. The CDR3 bases are TGTGCCAGCAGTTACGGCGAAGGAGCGGGAGAAGAGACCCAGTACTTC.